The 26 T cell receptor beta chains listed next were all sequenced from one sample in a study of blood T cell repertoires in COVID-19. Some clones are missing from TCRdb's copy, which holds only in-frame ones; the method was immunoSEQ multiplex PCR. The sample holds some 140,000 clones; 84% are singletons and the top ten take 5% to 6%. The sequenced sample was PBMCs or T cells enriched from blood (not recorded which). Source of these receptors: a middle-aged man with acute COVID-19.

V gene TRBV19 combines with J gene TRBJ1-3; D perhaps matches TRBD1 (6 bases). Germline-derived CDR1 and CDR2 are LNHDA and SQIVND (reference sequence). V lost 2 bases and J lost 1, with 15 bases in between. The CDR3 consists of 17 residues. The CDR3 sequence: CASSIKGRGTSGNTIYF. CDR3 coding DNA: TGTGCCAGTAGTATAAAGGGCAGGGGCACATCTGGAAACACCATATATTTT.

The chain has TRBV10-3 and TRBJ2-3; TRBD2 matches 7 bases. The CDR3 has 14 residues. The J segment lost 3 bases and the V segment lost 8 bases, leaving 8 bases of the junction unmatched. CDR1 and CDR2 (germline): ENHRY, SYGVKD. CDR3 in DNA: TGTGCCATCCCGGCGGGAGATGGAACAGATACGCAGTATTTT. This gives the protein CAIPAGDGTDTQYF.

The J gene is TRBJ1-1, the V gene TRBV28, with TRBD1 identical over 7 bases. CDR1 and CDR2 (germline): MDHEN, SYDVKM. J was trimmed by 5 bases and V by 6 bases; bases with no gene match: 6. The CDR3 has 13 amino acids. CDR3 DNA sequence: TGTGCCAGCAGCCCTTACAGGGGAACTGAAGCTTTCTTT. Protein sequence: CASSPYRGTEAFF.

The rearrangement joins TRBV11-2 to TRBJ2-5; D is unresolved. V shed 6 bases and J shed 5 bases, with 7 bases lying between them. The V gene's germline CDR1 is SGHAT and CDR2 FQNNGV. CDR3 length equals 11 residues. In DNA, the CDR3 is TGTGCCAGCAGGACATATGAGACCCAGTACTTC. Residues: CASRTYETQYF.

V usage is TRBV19 and J usage is TRBJ1-2, with D perhaps matching TRBD1 (5 bases). The CDR3 loop spans 15 amino acids. V lost 3 bases to trimming and J lost 0 bases, with 11 bases between them. The germline gives CDR1 LNHDA, CDR2 SQIVND (reference sequence). In nucleotides, the CDR3 is TGTGCCAGTAGTATCCGCAGGGACTCTAACTATGGCTACACCTTC. Protein product: CASSIRRDSNYGYTF.

The chain employs TRBV30 and TRBJ1-5, with D unresolved. The V end was cut by 5 bases, the J end by 4 bases, with 12 bases between. CDR3 length equals 13 residues. CDR1 and CDR2 from the germline V gene are GTSNPN and SVGIG (reference sequence). The CDR3 nucleotides are TGTGCCTGGGACTCTGCGGGGAATCAGCCCCAGCATTTT. Its protein product is CAWDSAGNQPQHF.

Remarks on this clone: The same CDR3 can be traced to other DNA sequences in this sample. The J gene is TRBJ1-3, the V gene TRBV5-1; TRBD1 aligns across 10 bases. This CDR3 is 16 amino acids long. The V gene end was trimmed by 0 bases and the J gene end by 4 bases; junction bases not matched to a gene: 4. Germline V lookup: CDR1 SGHRS, CDR2 YFSETQ. The CDR3 loop reads CASSLAGDRGGNTIYF. The CDR3 nucleotides read TGCGCCAGCAGCTTGGCGGGGGACAGGGGAGGAAACACCATATATTTT. The complete variable domain, with remaining parts taken from reference TRBV5-1 and TRBJ1-3, reads KAGVTQTPRYLIKTRGQQVTLSCSPISGHRSVSWYQQTPGQGLQFLFEYFSETQRNKGNFPGRFSGRQFSNSRSEMNVSTLELGDSALYLCASSLAGDRGGNTIYFGEGSWLTVV.

The chain is built from TRBV25-1 and TRBJ1-1, with D perhaps matching TRBD1 (5 bases). Germline V gene data show CDR1 as MGHDK and CDR2 as SYGVNS. The CDR3 runs 15 residues. With 5 bases removed from V and 4 bases from J, the gap between germline ends came to 17 bases. CDR3 DNA sequence: TGTGCCAGCAGTCCGAGCGGGGGGTTTGTCACTGAAGCTTTCTTT. Its protein is CASSPSGGFVTEAFF.

The V gene is TRBV29-1, the J gene TRBJ2-1, with 11 positions matching TRBD2. V trimming: 6 bases; J trimming: 8 bases; junction bases outside the gene matches: 9. The CDR3 has 14 residues. From germline, CDR1 is SQVTM and CDR2 ANQGSEA. The CDR3 loop is CSVETSGSVDEQFF. CDR3 sequence (DNA): TGCAGCGTAGAAACTAGCGGGAGTGTCGATGAGCAGTTCTTC.

The V and J genes are TRBV19 and TRBJ2-1, with TRBD2 matching over 13 bases. The CDR3 has 16 residues. Per the germline V gene, CDR1 is LNHDA and CDR2 is SQIVND (reference sequence). V shed 1 base, J shed 4 bases, and the junction held 1 base outside the gene matches. CDR3 DNA: TGTGCCAGTAGTATAGTACTAGCGGGGGGGTACAATGAGCAGTTCTTC. It yields the protein CASSIVLAGGYNEQFF.

The J gene is TRBJ2-7, the V gene TRBV5-1; D perhaps matches TRBD1 (6 bases). The CDR3 consists of 17 residues. V was clipped by 0 bases and J by 0 bases, with 16 bases between them. Per germline, CDR1 SGHRS and CDR2 YFSETQ. The CDR3 protein is CASSLDPAGATSYEQYF. The CDR3 nucleotides are TGCGCCAGCAGCTTGGACCCCGCAGGGGCCACCTCCTACGAGCAGTACTTC.

The chain employs TRBV4-3 and TRBJ2-1; 12 positions agree with TRBD2. V was clipped by 1 base and J by 3 bases; unmatched bases: 1. CDR3 length: 16 amino acids. In germline, CDR1 is LGHNA, CDR2 YSLEER. CDR3 sequence (DNA): TGCGCCAGCAGCCAAGGGACTAGCGGGGACTACAATGAGCAGTTCTTC. This sequence encodes CASSQGTSGDYNEQFF.

The J gene is TRBJ2-3, the V gene TRBV15, with 9 bases that match TRBD2. The germline gives CDR1 LNHNV, CDR2 YYDKDF (reference sequence). This CDR3 spans 16 amino acids. V gave up 2 bases and J gave up 1 base; unmatched junction bases: 4. CDR3 amino acids: CATSRRTSEGTDTQYF. The CDR3 nucleotides are TGTGCCACCAGCAGACGGACTAGCGAGGGCACAGATACGCAGTATTTT. The full variable domain, its missing parts supplied by reference TRBV15 and TRBJ2-3, is DAMVIQNPRYQVTQFGKPVTLSCSQTLNHNVMYWYQQKSSQAPKLLFHYYDKDFNNEADTPDNFQSRRPNTSFCFLDIRSPGLGDTAMYLCATSRRTSEGTDTQYFGPGTRLTVL.

The chain joins TRBV4-1 to TRBJ1-2, with D maybe TRBD1 (5 bases). The CDR3 is made up of 15 amino acids. Between the trimmed V and J ends, which lost 1 base and 4 bases, there was a span of 13 bases. Germline V CDR1 and CDR2: MGHRA, YSYEKL. The CDR3 protein is CASSQAMGQLYGYTF. The DNA for the CDR3 is TGCGCCAGCAGCCAAGCAATGGGGCAGCTCTATGGCTACACCTTC.

This rearrangement joins TRBV18 to TRBJ2-1, with 8 bases aligning to TRBD2. V lost 3 bases and J lost 10; bases outside the gene matches: 8. The CDR3 sequence is 14 residues long. Germline V gene data show CDR1 as KGHSH and CDR2 as LQKENI. CDR3 sequence reads: CASSPGTSRGEQFF. For the CDR3, the DNA is TGTGCCAGCTCACCCGGGACTAGTCGCGGGGAGCAGTTCTTC.

This rearrangement joins TRBV9 to TRBJ2-3, with TRBD2 identical over 8 bases. This CDR3 is built from 16 residues. Germline V CDR1 and CDR2: SGDLS, YYNGEE. V was pared by 0 bases and J by 4 bases, with 7 bases of the junction left unmatched. For the CDR3, the DNA is TGTGCCAGCAGCGTAGGGGCCCTCGGGGGGGCAGATACGCAGTATTTT. Protein: CASSVGALGGADTQYF.

The chain uses TRBV4-1 and TRBJ2-1; 7 bases fit TRBD2. Germline V gene lookup returns CDR1 MGHRA and CDR2 YSYEKL. V lost 1 base and J lost 2; bases outside the gene matches: 8. The CDR3 spans 17 residues. The CDR3 is CASSQVGLRETYNEQFF. The CDR3 DNA reads TGCGCCAGCAGCCAAGTCGGTTTGCGGGAGACCTACAATGAGCAGTTCTTC.

The count of this clone is one. V is TRBV5-1 and J is TRBJ2-7; D is ambiguous. CDR3 length equals 15 residues. Trimming stripped 0 bases from V and 6 bases from J, with 16 bases between. From germline, CDR1 is SGHRS and CDR2 YFSETQ. CDR3: CASSLESRSYSEQYF. The CDR3 DNA reads TGCGCCAGCAGCTTGGAATCAAGGTCCTACAGCGAGCAGTACTTC. Based on the CDR3 plus reference TRBV5-1 and TRBJ2-7, the full variable domain is KAGVTQTPRYLIKTRGQQVTLSCSPISGHRSVSWYQQTPGQGLQFLFEYFSETQRNKGNFPGRFSGRQFSNSRSEMNVSTLELGDSALYLCASSLESRSYSEQYFGPGTRLTVT.

This chain uses TRBV7-2 with TRBJ2-3; D remains ambiguous. Germline values: CDR1 SGHTA, CDR2 FQGNSA. Between the trimmed V and J ends, which lost 1 base and 1 base, there was a span of 12 bases. CDR3 length: 16 amino acids. The CDR3 nucleotides read TGTGCCAGCAGCTTAGAATCGCGGCCGGGCACAGATACGCAGTATTTT. This gives the protein CASSLESRPGTDTQYF.

The chain combines TRBV19 with TRBJ2-2; TRBD1 matches 8 bases. Germline lookup yields CDR1 LNHDA and CDR2 SQIVND (reference sequence). The J segment lost 7 bases and the V segment lost 3 bases, leaving 7 bases of the junction unmatched. This CDR3 has 15 amino acids. The CDR3 DNA reads TGTGCCAGTAGTATCGAGACAGGGGCGGGCGGGGAGCTGTTTTTT. It translates to CASSIETGAGGELFF.

This clone showed up just a few times. V and J are TRBV18 and TRBJ2-2; TRBD1 aligns across 8 bases. J was trimmed by 4 bases and V by 4 bases; bases with no gene match: 5. The CDR3 contains 15 residues. Germline CDR1 reads KGHSH; CDR2 reads LQKENI. The DNA for the CDR3 is TGTGCCAGCTCACGAAACACAGGGGGCACCGGGGAGCTGTTTTTT. Its protein is CASSRNTGGTGELFF.

V is TRBV7-2 and J is TRBJ2-5, with D hard to call. The CDR3 contains 19 residues. The V end was cut by 2 bases, the J end by 2 bases, with 24 bases between. Germline V gives CDR1 SGHTA, CDR2 FQGNSA. CDR3: CASSLIFSSYGSTQETQYF. CDR3 sequence (DNA): TGTGCCAGCAGCTTAATCTTTAGCTCCTACGGGTCCACACAAGAGACCCAGTACTTC.

The chain combines TRBV7-2 with TRBJ2-5, with 7 positions matching TRBD2. Per the germline V gene, CDR1 is SGHTA and CDR2 is FQGNSA. The V and J ends lost 1 base and 0 bases, in that order; junction bases with no gene match: 5. The CDR3 sequence is 16 residues long. Here the CDR3 reads CASSLVGLSYQETQYF. The DNA for the CDR3 is TGTGCCAGCAGCTTAGTGGGACTATCGTACCAAGAGACCCAGTACTTC.

The chain uses TRBV11-2 and TRBJ2-1; 16 positions match TRBD2. Trimming at V came to 6 bases and at J to 10 bases, leaving 3 bases not matched to a gene. Germline-derived CDR1 and CDR2 are SGHAT and FQNNGV. The CDR3 is 14 residues long. CDR3 in amino acids: CASSSGLAGGEQFF. CDR3 nucleotides: TGTGCCAGCAGTTCGGGACTAGCGGGAGGGGAGCAGTTCTTC. The full variable domain, completed using reference TRBV11-2 and TRBJ2-1, is EAGVAQSPRYKIIEKRQSVAFWCNPISGHATLYWYQQILGQGPKLLIQFQNNGVVDDSQLPKDRFSAERLKGVDSTLKIQPAKLEDSAVYLCASSSGLAGGEQFFGPGTRLTVL.

The chain couples TRBV24-1 to TRBJ1-2, with 11 bases fitting TRBD1. Trimming removed 6 bases from V and 8 bases from J; junction bases left unmatched: 7. The length of the CDR3 is 14 residues. Germline V CDR1 and CDR2: KGHDR, SFDVKD. The CDR3 region has the DNA TGTGCCACCAGTAACGGACAGGGGGCGGACGGCTACACCTTC. Encoded protein: CATSNGQGADGYTF.

V usage is TRBV28 and J usage is TRBJ1-4; TRBD1 aligns across 7 bases. Germline CDR1 and CDR2: MDHEN and SYDVKM. The CDR3 loop spans 12 amino acids. V gave up 8 bases and J gave up 7 bases; unmatched junction bases: 4. CDR3 coding DNA: TGTGCCAGCCGACAGGGCGGTGAAAAACTGTTTTTT. Translating it yields CASRQGGEKLFF.